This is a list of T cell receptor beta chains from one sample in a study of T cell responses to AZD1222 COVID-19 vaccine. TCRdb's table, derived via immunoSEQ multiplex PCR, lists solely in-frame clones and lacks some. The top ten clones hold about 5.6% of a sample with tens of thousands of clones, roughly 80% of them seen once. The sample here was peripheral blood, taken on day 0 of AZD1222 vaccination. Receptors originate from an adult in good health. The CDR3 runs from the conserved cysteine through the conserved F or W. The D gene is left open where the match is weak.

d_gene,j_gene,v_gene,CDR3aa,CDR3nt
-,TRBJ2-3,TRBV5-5,CASSFRVTDTQYF,TGTGCCAGCAGCTTTAGGGTCACAGATACGCAGTATTTT
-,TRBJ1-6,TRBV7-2,CASSLVGGPDNSPLHF,TGTGCCAGCAGCTTAGTTGGAGGCCCGGATAATTCACCCCTCCACTTT
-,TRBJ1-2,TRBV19,CASGTSMDIIYGYTF,TGTGCCAGTGGTACTTCCATGGACATTATCTATGGCTACACCTTC
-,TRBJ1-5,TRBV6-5,CASGPRLDSNQPQHF,TGTGCCAGCGGACCTAGACTTGATAGCAATCAGCCCCAGCATTTT
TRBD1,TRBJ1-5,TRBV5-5,CASSLGPGGEQPQHF,TGTGCCAGCAGCTTGGGGCCAGGGGGTGAACAGCCCCAGCATTTT
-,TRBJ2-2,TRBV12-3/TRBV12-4,CASSLGLTGELFF,TGTGCCAGCAGTTTGGGCCTCACCGGGGAGCTGTTTTTT
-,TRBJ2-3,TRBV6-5,CASHSPGRTTDTQYF,TGTGCCAGCCATTCCCCGGGACGGACCACAGATACGCAGTATTTT
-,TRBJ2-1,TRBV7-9,CASSLAGRDEQFF,TGTGCCAGCAGCTTAGCTGGAAGGGATGAGCAGTTCTTC
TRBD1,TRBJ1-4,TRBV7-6,CASSLDFGQGEKLFF,TGTGCCAGCAGCTTGGACTTCGGACAGGGAGAAAAACTGTTTTTT
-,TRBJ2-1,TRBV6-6,CASSYSGGGNEQFF,TGTGCCAGCAGTTACTCGGGAGGAGGGAATGAGCAGTTCTTC